The rows below give T cell receptor beta chains drawn from one sample of a study of graft-versus-host responses after intestinal transplantation. Antigens of these TCRs are unknown. Generated by immunoSEQ multiplex PCR, the TCRdb table keeps only in-frame clones and is missing some. The sample comprises fewer than 110,000 clones, approximately 90% of which are singletons, and over 0.55% rests with the top ten. Material: unstimulated CD4+ T cells sorted from spleen or lymph node cells, obtained before transplant. Receptors were obtained from a human donor who was the organ donor for an intestinal transplant. Each CDR3 is given with its conserved first and last residue. The D gene is left open where the match is weak.

D	V	J	CDR3
-	TRBV6-1	TRBJ1-3	CASSESGTSRNTIYF
TRBD1	TRBV25-1	TRBJ1-6	CASSAPGTGGSPLHF
TRBD2	TRBV9	TRBJ2-1	CASSAGLAVYNEQFF
TRBD2	TRBV14	TRBJ2-1	CASSQIKTSGAYNEQFF
-	TRBV12-5	TRBJ2-7	CASGSQGASGEQYF
-	TRBV11-2	TRBJ2-7	CASSLVSSEYEQYF
TRBD1	TRBV6-5	TRBJ2-7	CASSKGGQAYEQYF
-	TRBV6-5	TRBJ2-1	CASRAGNEQFF
TRBD2	TRBV29-1	TRBJ2-1	CSVDFSGLAGIGEQFF
TRBD2	TRBV11-3	TRBJ2-3	CASSLGLAGGGDTQYF
-	TRBV19	-	CASSVQGEQYF
TRBD2	TRBV5-1	TRBJ2-3	CASSPSHPLLARTQYF
TRBD2	TRBV5-5	TRBJ2-1	CASSFSGVSYNEQFF
-	TRBV18	TRBJ2-2	CASSVGDQRPGELFF
-	TRBV2	TRBJ2-7	CASVLGLISYEQYF
TRBD1	TRBV18	TRBJ2-7	CASSPGGTGYEQYF
-	TRBV7-2	TRBJ2-3	CASSLAGGTDTQYF
-	TRBV2	TRBJ1-1	CASKAGETEAFF
TRBD1	TRBV28	TRBJ2-1	CASSFRQGSKNSYNEQFF
-	TRBV5-6	TRBJ1-5	CASSLAPTGNQPQHF
TRBD1	TRBV7-9	TRBJ1-3	CASSHGGQAGNTIYF
-	TRBV10-2	TRBJ2-1	CASKMLHSSYNEQFF
TRBD2	TRBV4-1	TRBJ2-1	CASSQGTSDYNEQFF
-	TRBV6-1	TRBJ2-1	CASSEPRGVAYNEQFF
TRBD1	TRBV5-1	TRBJ2-1	CASSWGDRDARNEQFF
-	TRBV13	TRBJ1-3	CASSLTNSGNTIYF
-	TRBV5-6	TRBJ1-6	CASSLTGSFHF
-	TRBV10-3	TRBJ1-5	CAISSGVYNQPQHF
-	TRBV6-1	TRBJ1-5	CASSEAGRGPPQHF
-	TRBV6-5	TRBJ1-1	CASSYTRRQAHTEAFF
-	TRBV7-9	TRBJ1-3	CASTRGPGNTIYF
-	TRBV6-5	TRBJ1-3	CASSLQGKSGNTIYF
-	TRBV5-1	TRBJ2-5	CASSLVGRETQYF
-	TRBV11-3	TRBJ1-1	CASSRAGEAFF
-	TRBV29-1	TRBJ2-1	CSVDSASILRYSYNEQFF
TRBD2	TRBV6-8	TRBJ2-3	CASSLAGGSTDTQYF
-	TRBV5-1	TRBJ2-3	CASSPPYSHTDTQYF
TRBD1	TRBV5-6	TRBJ1-6	CASSPTGSHSPLHF
-	TRBV19	TRBJ2-2	CASSISAGARTGELFF
-	TRBV7-2	TRBJ1-5	CASSPHSDQPQHF
TRBD2	TRBV9	TRBJ2-3	CASSVLAGGPDTQYF
TRBD2	TRBV5-1	TRBJ2-1	CASSRGTSGNEQFF
TRBD1	TRBV6-5	TRBJ1-1	CASSSRDRGLAFF
-	TRBV7-9	TRBJ1-2	CASSLFGLYGYTF
TRBD2	TRBV14	TRBJ2-5	CASSPGTSGRASQETQYF
TRBD1	TRBV28	TRBJ1-1	CASSLYRGIFLEAFF
TRBD2	TRBV2	TRBJ2-1	CASRAGTSGGNEQFF
-	TRBV7-2	TRBJ1-1	CASSSYTGQSGTEAFF
-	TRBV6-5	TRBJ1-4	CASSYLRTATNEKLFF